Below, 7 T cell receptor beta chains from the same sample are listed, as sequenced in a study of Graves' ophthalmopathy and Graves' hyperthyroidism (dated by TCRdb to 2017 to 2018). The instrument was an Illumina HiSeq 2000. For repertoire sequencing, the TCR beta CDR3 regions were amplified from RNA transcripts. HTBI primers and the Qiagen OneStep RT-PCR kit were used in a first-round RT-PCR, which was followed by a second-round multiplex PCR, size selection and purification. TCRdb's own reprocessing of the public reads used fastp at Q25 and MiXCR and kept productive beta chains. Rows with a matching CDR3 protein are joined into one entry that keeps the most common DNA and genes. The sample table holds about 480,000 distinct CDR3 sequences, of which about 15% were seen once. Roughly 9.8% of the sample belongs to the ten largest clones. The sequenced material came from blood. The receptors stem from a woman aged 25 to 39 with Graves' ophthalmopathy. Donor details come from another sample of the same person, matched by shared clones.

The table lists this clonotype with many counts. V and J are TRBV12-3 or TRBV12-4 and TRBJ2-7, with 7 bases lining up with TRBD1. The CDR3 sequence is 13 residues long. With V trimmed by 4 bases and J by 2 bases, 2 bases remained unmatched. The CDR3 protein is CASSWDRAYEQYF. As DNA, the CDR3 is TGTGCCAGCAGTTGGGACAGAGCCTACGAGCAGTACTTC.

This clonotype was detected ten times or more. The chain carries TRBV20-1 and TRBJ1-1; D is perhaps TRBD1 (6 bases). V dropped 0 bases and J dropped 6 bases, with 14 bases sitting between them. CDR3 size: 14 residues. Germline lookup yields CDR1 DFQATT and CDR2 SNEGSKA (reference sequence). The CDR3 sequence is CSARDGDRPPEAFF. The CDR3 DNA reads TGCAGTGCTAGAGACGGCGACAGGCCTCCTGAAGCTTTCTTT.

This clonotype has at least ten counts. The chain employs TRBV7-2 and TRBJ2-7, with D possibly being TRBD2 (6 bases). The CDR3 loop spans 15 amino acids. Germline CDR1 is SGHTA and CDR2 is FQGNSA. With 5 bases removed from V and 1 base from J, the gap between germline ends came to 15 bases. The CDR3, as DNA: TGTGCCAGCAGCCCAGGACTAACCCCTTCCTACGAGCAGTACTTC. It encodes CASSPGLTPSYEQYF. Complete variable domain (other parts from reference TRBV7-2 and TRBJ2-7): GAGVSQSPSNKVTEKGKDVELRCDPISGHTALYWYRQSLGQGLEFLIYFQGNSAPDKSGLPSDRFSAERTGGSVSTLTIQRTQQEDSAVYLCASSPGLTPSYEQYFGPGTRLTVT.

This clonotype was seen ten or more times. The V and J genes are TRBV27 and TRBJ1-5; no reliable D call. CDR1 and CDR2 from the germline V gene are MNHEY and SMNVEV (reference sequence). CDR3 length: 14 residues. Trimming took 5 bases from V and 3 from J, leaving 11 bases between them. In DNA, the CDR3 is TGTGCCAGCAGTCAGAGTGATGCCAATCAGCCCCAGCATTTT. It codes for CASSQSDANQPQHF.

This clonotype was counted at least ten times. The rearrangement links TRBV12-3 or TRBV12-4 to TRBJ1-2; D is unclear. The CDR3 loop spans 15 amino acids. V lost 0 bases and J lost 5, with 13 bases in between. DNA for the CDR3: TGTGCCAGCAGTTTAGCGGGTCAGCTAAATTATGGCTACACCTTC. Amino acids: CASSLAGQLNYGYTF.

This clonotype showed up many times. The chain uses TRBV15 and TRBJ2-5; 8 nucleotides agree with TRBD2. The ends lost 3 bases at V and 2 bases at J; junction bases unmatched: 11. This CDR3 is 17 amino acids long. Germline V gives CDR1 LNHNV, CDR2 YYDKDF (reference sequence). CDR3: CATSSLRGLVGQETQYF. CDR3 DNA sequence: TGTGCCACCAGCAGCCTTCGGGGACTAGTAGGGCAAGAGACCCAGTACTTC.

This clonotype has ten or more counts. The chain carries TRBV30 and TRBJ2-7; the match to TRBD1 covers 7 bases. Germline V lookup: CDR1 GTSNPN, CDR2 SVGIG (reference sequence). The junction had 6 bases not matched to a gene; V was cut back by 1 base and J by 3 bases. This CDR3 has 14 residues. The CDR3 region has the DNA TGTGCCTGGAGTGCCCACAGGGGAATCTACGAGCAGTACTTC. Its translation: CAWSAHRGIYEQYF.